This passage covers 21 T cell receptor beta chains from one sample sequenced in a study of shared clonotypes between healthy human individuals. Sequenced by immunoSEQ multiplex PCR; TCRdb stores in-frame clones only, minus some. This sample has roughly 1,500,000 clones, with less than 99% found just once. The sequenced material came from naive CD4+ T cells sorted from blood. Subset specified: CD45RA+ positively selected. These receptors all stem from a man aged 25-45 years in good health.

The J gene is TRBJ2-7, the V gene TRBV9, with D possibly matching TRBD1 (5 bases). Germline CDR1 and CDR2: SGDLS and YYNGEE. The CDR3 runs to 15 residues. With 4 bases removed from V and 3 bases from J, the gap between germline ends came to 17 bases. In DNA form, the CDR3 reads TGTGCCAGCAGCCCGAGTCAAGACAGACTCTACGAGCAGTACTTC. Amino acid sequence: CASSPSQDRLYEQYF.

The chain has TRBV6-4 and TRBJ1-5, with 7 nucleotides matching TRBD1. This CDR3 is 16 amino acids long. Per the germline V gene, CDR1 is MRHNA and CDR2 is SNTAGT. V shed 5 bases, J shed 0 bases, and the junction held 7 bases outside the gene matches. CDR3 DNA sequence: TGTGCCAGCAGTTTTAGGACAGGTTATAGCAATCAGCCCCAGCATTTT. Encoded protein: CASSFRTGYSNQPQHF.

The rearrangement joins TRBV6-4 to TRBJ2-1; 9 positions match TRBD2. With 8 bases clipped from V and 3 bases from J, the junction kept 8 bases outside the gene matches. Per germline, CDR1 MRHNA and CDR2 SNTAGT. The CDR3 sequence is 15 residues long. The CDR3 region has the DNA TGTGCCAGCGCGCCTAGCGGGACCTACTACAATGAGCAGTTCTTC. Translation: CASAPSGTYYNEQFF.

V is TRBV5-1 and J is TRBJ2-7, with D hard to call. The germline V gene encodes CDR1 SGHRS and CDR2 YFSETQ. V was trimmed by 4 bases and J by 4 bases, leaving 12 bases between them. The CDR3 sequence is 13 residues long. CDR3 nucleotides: TGCGCCAGCAGCGTTCATGGGCCTTACGAGCAGTACTTC. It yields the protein CASSVHGPYEQYF.

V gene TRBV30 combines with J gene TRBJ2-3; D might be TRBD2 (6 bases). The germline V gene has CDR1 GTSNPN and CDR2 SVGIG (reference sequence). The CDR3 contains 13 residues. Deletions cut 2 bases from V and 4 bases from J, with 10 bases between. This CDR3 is CAWSFIAADTQYF. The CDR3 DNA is TGTGCCTGGAGTTTTATAGCGGCAGATACGCAGTATTTT.

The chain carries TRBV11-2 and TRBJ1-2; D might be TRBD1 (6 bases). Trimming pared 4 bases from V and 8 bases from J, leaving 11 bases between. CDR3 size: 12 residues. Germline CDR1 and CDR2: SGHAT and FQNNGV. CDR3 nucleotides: TGTGCCAGCAGCTCACAGGGTCGGGGCTACACCTTC. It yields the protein CASSSQGRGYTF.

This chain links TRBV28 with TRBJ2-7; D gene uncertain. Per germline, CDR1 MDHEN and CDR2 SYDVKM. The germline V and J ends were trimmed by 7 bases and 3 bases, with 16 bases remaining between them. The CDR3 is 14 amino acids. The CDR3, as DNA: TGTGCCAGCAAAAGACTCGACATTTACTACGAGCAGTACTTC. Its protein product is CASKRLDIYYEQYF. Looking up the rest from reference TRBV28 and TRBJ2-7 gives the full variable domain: DVKVTQSSRYLVKRTGEKVFLECVQDMDHENMFWYRQDPGLGLRLIYFSYDVKMKEKGDIPEGYSVSREKKERFSLILESASTNQTSMYLCASKRLDIYYEQYFGPGTRLTVT.

This chain's CDR3 is CASSQDRETTNTEAFF. DNA of the CDR3: TGTGCCAGCAGCCAAGATCGTGAGACAACGAACACTGAAGCTTTCTTT. The V and J genes are TRBV14 and TRBJ1-1; no clear D. The germline CDR1 and CDR2 sequences are SGHDN and FVKESK. Between the trimmed V and J ends, which lost 0 bases and 1 base, there was a span of 12 bases. This CDR3 has 16 amino acids.

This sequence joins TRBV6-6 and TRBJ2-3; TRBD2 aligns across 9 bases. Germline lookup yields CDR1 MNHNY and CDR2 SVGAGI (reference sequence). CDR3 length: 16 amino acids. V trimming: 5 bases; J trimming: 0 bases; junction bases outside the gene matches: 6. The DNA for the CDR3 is TGTGCCAGCAGTCAGGGACTAGCCCACAGCACAGATACGCAGTATTTT. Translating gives CASSQGLAHSTDTQYF.

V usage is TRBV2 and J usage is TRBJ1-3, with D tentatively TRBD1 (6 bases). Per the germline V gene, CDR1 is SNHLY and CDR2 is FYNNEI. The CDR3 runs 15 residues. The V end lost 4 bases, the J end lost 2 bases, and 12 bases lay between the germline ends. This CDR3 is CASSVGGDTGNTIYF. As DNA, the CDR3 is TGTGCCAGCAGTGTGGGTGGGGACACTGGAAACACCATATATTTT.

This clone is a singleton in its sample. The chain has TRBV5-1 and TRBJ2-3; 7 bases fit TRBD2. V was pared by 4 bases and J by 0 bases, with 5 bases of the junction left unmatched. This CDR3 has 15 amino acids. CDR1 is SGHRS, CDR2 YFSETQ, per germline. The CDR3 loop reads CASSPSGASTDTQYF. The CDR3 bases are TGCGCCAGCAGCCCCAGCGGGGCGAGCACAGATACGCAGTATTTT.

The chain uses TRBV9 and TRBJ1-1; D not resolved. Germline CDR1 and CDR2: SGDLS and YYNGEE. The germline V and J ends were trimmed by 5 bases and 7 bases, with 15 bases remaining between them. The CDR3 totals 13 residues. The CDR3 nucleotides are TGTGCCAGCAGTACCGGACTGCCTTTTGAAGCTTTCTTT. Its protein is CASSTGLPFEAFF.

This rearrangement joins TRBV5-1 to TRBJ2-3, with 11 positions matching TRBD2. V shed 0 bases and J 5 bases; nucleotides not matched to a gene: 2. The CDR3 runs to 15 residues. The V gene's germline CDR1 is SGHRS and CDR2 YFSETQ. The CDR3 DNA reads TGCGCCAGCAGCTTGGGAACTAGCGGGAGAGATACGCAGTATTTT. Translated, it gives CASSLGTSGRDTQYF.

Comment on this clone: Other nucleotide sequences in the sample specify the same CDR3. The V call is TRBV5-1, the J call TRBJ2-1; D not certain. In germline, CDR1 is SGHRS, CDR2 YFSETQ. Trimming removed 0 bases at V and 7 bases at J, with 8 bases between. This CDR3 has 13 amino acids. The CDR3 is CASSLDVLNEQFF. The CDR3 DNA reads TGCGCCAGCAGCTTGGATGTTCTGAATGAGCAGTTCTTC.

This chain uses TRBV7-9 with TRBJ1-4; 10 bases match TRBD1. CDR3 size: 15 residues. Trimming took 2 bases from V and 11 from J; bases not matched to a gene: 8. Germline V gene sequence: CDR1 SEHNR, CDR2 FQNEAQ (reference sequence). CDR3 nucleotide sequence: TGTGCCAGCAGCTTAACCGGGACAGGGGTTCGGAAACTGTTTTTT. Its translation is CASSLTGTGVRKLFF.

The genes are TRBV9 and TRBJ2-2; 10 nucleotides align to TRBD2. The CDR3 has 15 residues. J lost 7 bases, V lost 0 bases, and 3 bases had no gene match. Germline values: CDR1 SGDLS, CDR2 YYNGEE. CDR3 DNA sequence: TGTGCCAGCAGCGTAGTTGTAGCGGGAGGCGGGGAGCTGTTTTTT. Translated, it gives CASSVVVAGGGELFF.

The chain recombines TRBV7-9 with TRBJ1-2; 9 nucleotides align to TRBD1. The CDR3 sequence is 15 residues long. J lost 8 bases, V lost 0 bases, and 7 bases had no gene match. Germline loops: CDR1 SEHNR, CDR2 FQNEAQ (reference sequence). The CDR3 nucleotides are TGTGCCAGCAGCTTAGCGGGACAGGGCTTTCGAGGCTACACCTTC. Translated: CASSLAGQGFRGYTF. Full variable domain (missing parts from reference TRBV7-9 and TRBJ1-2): DTGVSQNPRHKITKRGQNVTFRCDPISEHNRLYWYRQTLGQGPEFLTYFQNEAQLEKSRLLSDRFSAERPKGSFSTLEIQRTEQGDSAMYLCASSLAGQGFRGYTFGSGTRLTVV.

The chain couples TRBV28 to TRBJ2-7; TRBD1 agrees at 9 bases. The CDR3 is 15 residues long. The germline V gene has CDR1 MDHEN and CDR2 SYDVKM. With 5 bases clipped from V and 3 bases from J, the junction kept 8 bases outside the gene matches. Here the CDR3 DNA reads TGTGCCAGCAGTATCCCCGCGGGACAGGGCTACGAGCAGTACTTC. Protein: CASSIPAGQGYEQYF.

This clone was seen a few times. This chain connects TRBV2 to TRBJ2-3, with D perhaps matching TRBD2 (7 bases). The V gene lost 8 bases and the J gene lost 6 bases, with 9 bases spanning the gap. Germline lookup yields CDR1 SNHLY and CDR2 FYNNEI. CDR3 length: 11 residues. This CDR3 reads CASGRGDTQYF. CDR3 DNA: TGTGCCAGCGGGAGGGGGGATACGCAGTATTTT.

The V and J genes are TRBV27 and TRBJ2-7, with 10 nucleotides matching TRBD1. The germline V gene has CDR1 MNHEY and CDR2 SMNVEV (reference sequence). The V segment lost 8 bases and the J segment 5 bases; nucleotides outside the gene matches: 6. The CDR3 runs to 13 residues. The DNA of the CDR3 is TGTGCCAGCGGGACAGGGGAGTGGGACGAGCAGTACTTC. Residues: CASGTGEWDEQYF.

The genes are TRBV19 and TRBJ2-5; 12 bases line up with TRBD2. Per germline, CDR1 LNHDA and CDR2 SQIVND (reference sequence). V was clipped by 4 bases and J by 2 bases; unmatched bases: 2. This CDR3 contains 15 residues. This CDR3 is CASSTGTSGQETQYF. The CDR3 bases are TGTGCCAGTAGTACCGGGACTAGCGGGCAAGAGACCCAGTACTTC.